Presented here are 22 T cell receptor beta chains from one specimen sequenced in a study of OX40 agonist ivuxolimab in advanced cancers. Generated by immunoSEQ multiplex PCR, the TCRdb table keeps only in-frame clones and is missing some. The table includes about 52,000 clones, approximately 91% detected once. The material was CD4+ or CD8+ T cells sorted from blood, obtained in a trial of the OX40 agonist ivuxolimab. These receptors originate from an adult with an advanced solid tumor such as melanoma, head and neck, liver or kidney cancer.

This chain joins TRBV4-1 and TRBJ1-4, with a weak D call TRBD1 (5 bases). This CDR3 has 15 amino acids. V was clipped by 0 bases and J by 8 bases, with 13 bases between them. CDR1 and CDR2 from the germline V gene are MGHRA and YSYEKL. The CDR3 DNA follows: TGCGCCAGCAGCCAAGACTCAGGGAGGATCGAAAAACTGTTTTTT. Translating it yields CASSQDSGRIEKLFF.

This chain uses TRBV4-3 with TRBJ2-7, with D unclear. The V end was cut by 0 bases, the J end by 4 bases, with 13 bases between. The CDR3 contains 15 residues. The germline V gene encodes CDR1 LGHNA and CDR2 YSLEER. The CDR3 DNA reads TGCGCCAGCAGCCAAGAGAGAGGAGAGGTGTACGAGCAGTACTTC. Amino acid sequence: CASSQERGEVYEQYF.

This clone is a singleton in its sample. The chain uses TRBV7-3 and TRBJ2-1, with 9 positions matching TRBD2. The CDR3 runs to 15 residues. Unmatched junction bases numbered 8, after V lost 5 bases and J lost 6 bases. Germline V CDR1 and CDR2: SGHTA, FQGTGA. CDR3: CASSPGSSGGNEQFF. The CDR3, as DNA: TGTGCCAGCAGCCCCGGGAGTAGCGGGGGCAATGAGCAGTTCTTC.

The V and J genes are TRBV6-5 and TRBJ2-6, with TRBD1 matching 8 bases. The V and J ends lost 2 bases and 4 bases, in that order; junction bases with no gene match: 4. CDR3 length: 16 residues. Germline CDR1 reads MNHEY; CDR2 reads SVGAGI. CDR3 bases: TGTGCCAGCAGTTACGTTCAGGGGGCGGGGGCCAACGTCCTGACTTTC. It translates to CASSYVQGAGANVLTF.

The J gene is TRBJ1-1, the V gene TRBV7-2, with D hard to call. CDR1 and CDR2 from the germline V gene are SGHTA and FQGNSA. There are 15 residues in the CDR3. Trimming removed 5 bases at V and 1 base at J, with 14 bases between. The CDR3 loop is CASSVLRFPNTEAFF. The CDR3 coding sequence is TGTGCCAGCAGCGTACTCCGTTTTCCGAACACTGAAGCTTTCTTT.

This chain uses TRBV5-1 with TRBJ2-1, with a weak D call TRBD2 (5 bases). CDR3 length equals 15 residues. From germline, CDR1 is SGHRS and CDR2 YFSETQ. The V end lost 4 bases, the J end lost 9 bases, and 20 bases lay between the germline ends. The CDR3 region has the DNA TGCGCCAGCAGCGTGGCTCTGGAGCGGTCGGGTGAGCAGTTCTTC. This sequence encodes CASSVALERSGEQFF.

The CDR3 region is CASSPPRQGAGEQFF. The CDR3, as DNA: TGTGCCAGCAGCCCTCCGAGACAGGGGGCGGGTGAGCAGTTCTTC. The chain links TRBV7-9 to TRBJ2-1, with 10 bases lining up with TRBD1. CDR3 length: 15 amino acids. V lost 5 bases, J lost 9 bases, and 10 bases stayed unmatched. CDR1 is SEHNR and CDR2 is FQNEAQ in the germline V gene (reference sequence).

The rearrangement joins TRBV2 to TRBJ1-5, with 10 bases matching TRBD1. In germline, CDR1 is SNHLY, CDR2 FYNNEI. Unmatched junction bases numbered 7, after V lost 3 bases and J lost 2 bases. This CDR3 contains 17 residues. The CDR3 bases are TGTGCCAGCAGTGATCCGGGACAGGGGAGTGGCAATCAGCCCCAGCATTTT. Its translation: CASSDPGQGSGNQPQHF.

The DNA for the CDR3 is TGTGCCAGCAGCTCACAGAGGTGGACTAACTATGGCTACACCTTC. This codes for CASSSQRWTNYGYTF. The chain combines TRBV7-9 with TRBJ1-2, with D unclear. Trimming removed 4 bases from V and 0 bases from J, with 12 bases in between. The CDR3 is made up of 15 amino acids. CDR1 and CDR2 (germline): SEHNR, FQNEAQ (reference sequence). Full variable domain (rest looked up from reference TRBV7-9 and TRBJ1-2): DTGVSQNPRHKITKRGQNVTFRCDPISEHNRLYWYRQTLGQGPEFLTYFQNEAQLEKSRLLSDRFSAERPKGSFSTLEIQRTEQGDSAMYLCASSSQRWTNYGYTFGSGTRLTVV.

The CDR3 spells CASSPVPGQSNYGYTF. CDR3 DNA: TGTGCCAGCAGCCCCGTCCCTGGACAGTCAAATTATGGCTACACCTTC. This chain uses TRBV4-2 with TRBJ1-2; possibly TRBD1 for D (6 bases). The germline CDR1 and CDR2 sequences are LGHNA and YNFKEQ. Between the trimmed V and J ends, which lost 4 bases and 5 bases, there was a span of 20 bases. This CDR3 is 16 amino acids long.

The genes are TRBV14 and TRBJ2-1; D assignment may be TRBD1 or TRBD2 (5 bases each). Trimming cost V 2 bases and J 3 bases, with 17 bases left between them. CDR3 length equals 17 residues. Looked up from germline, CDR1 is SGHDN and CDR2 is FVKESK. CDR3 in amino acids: CASSQIVSGGGYNEQFF. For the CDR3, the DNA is TGTGCCAGCAGCCAAATAGTATCCGGTGGGGGCTACAATGAGCAGTTCTTC.

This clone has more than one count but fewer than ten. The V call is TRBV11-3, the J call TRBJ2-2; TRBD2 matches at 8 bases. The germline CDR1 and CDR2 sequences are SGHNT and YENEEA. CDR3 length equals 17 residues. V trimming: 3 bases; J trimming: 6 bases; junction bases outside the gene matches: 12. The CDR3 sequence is CASSFTSKRGLAGELFF. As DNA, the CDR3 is TGTGCCAGCAGCTTTACATCTAAGCGGGGGTTGGCCGGGGAGCTGTTTTTT.

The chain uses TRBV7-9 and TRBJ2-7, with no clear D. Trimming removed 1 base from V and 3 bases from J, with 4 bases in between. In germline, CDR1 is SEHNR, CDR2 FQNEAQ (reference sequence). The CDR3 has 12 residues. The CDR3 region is CASSLVDYEQYF. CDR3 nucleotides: TGTGCCAGCAGCTTAGTGGACTACGAGCAGTACTTC.

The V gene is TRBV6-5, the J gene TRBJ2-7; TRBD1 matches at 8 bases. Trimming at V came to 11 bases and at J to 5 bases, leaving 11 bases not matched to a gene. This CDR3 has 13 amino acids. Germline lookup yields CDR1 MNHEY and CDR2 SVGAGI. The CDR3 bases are TGTGCCGCGCACGGGCAGGGGGCTAACGAGCAGTACTTC. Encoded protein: CAAHGQGANEQYF.

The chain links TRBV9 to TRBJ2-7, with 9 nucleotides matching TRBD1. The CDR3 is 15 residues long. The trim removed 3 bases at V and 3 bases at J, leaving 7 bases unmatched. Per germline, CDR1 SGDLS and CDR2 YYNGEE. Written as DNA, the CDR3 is TGTGCCAGCAGCGCCCACGAGGGACAGGGCTACGAGCAGTACTTC. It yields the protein CASSAHEGQGYEQYF.

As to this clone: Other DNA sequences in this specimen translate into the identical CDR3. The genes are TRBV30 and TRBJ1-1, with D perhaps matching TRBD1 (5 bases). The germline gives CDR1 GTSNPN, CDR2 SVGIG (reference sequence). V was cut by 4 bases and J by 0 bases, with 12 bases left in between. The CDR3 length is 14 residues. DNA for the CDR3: TGTGCCTGGACAATGGGACTCATGAACACTGAAGCTTTCTTT. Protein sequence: CAWTMGLMNTEAFF.

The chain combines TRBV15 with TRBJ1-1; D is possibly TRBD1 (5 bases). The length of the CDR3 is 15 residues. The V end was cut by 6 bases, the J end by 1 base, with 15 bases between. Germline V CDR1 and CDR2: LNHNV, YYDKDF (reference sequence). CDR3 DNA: TGTGCCACCAGTCTTGGACTCACAGGGAACACTGAAGCTTTCTTT. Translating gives CATSLGLTGNTEAFF.

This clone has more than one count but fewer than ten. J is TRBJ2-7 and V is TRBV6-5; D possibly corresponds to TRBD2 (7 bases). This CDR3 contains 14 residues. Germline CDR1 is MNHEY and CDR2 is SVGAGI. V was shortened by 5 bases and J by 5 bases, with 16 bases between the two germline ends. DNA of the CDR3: TGTGCCAGCAGTCCTCGGGGGGCGGAAAACGAGCAGTACTTC. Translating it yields CASSPRGAENEQYF.

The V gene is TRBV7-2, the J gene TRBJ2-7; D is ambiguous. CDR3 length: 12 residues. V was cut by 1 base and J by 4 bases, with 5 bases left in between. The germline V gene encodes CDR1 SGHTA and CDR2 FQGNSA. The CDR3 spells CASSLGEYEQYF. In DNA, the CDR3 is TGTGCCAGCAGCTTAGGGGAATACGAGCAGTACTTC.

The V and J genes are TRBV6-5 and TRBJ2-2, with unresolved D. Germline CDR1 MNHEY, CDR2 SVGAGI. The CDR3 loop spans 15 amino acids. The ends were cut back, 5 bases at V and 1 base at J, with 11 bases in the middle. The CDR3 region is CASSPVDGNTGELFF. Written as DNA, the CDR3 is TGTGCCAGCAGTCCGGTCGACGGGAACACCGGGGAGCTGTTTTTT.

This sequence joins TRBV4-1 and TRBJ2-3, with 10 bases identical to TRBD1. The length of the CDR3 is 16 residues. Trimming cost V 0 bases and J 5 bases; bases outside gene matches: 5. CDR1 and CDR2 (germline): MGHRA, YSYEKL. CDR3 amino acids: CASSQDGDRGVDTQYF. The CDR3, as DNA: TGCGCCAGCAGCCAAGACGGGGACAGGGGAGTAGATACGCAGTATTTT.

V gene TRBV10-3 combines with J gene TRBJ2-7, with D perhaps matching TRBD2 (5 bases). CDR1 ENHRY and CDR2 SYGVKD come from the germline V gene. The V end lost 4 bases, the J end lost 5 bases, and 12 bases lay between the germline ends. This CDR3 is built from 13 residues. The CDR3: CAISAEMRDEQYF. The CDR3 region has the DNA TGTGCCATCAGTGCGGAAATGAGGGACGAGCAGTACTTC.